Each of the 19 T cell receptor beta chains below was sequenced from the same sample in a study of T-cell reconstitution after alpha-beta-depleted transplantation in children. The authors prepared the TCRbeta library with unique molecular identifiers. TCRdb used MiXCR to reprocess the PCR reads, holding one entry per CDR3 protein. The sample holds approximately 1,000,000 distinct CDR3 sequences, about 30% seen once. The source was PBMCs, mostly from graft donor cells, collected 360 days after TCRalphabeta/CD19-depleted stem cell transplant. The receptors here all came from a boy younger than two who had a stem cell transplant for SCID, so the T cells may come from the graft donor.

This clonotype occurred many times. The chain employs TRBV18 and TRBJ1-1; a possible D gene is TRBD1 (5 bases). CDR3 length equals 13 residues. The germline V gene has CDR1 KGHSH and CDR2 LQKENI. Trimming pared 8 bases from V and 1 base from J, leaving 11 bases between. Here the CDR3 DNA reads TGTGCCAGCAGTCCCCAGGGGAACACTGAAGCTTTCTTT. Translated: CASSPQGNTEAFF. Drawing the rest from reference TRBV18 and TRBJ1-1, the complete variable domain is NAGVMQNPRHLVRRRGQEARLRCSPMKGHSHVYWYRQLPEEGLKFMVYLQKENIIDESGMPKERFSAEFPKEGPSILRIQQVVRGDSAAYFCASSPQGNTEAFFGQGTRLTVV.

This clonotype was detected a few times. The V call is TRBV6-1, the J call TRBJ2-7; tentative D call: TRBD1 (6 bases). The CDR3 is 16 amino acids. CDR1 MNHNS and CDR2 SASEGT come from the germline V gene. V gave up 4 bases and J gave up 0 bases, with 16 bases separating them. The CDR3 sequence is CASSVRGQLSSYEQYF. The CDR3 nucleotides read TGTGCCAGCAGTGTCCGAGGACAGTTGAGCTCCTACGAGCAGTACTTC.

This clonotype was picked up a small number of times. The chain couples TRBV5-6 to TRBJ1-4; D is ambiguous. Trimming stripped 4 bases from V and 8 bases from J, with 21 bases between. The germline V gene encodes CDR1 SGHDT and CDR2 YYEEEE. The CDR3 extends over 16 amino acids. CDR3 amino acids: CASSRADGRLYEKLFF. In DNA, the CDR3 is TGTGCCAGCAGCCGGGCTGACGGTCGTTTGTACGAAAAACTGTTTTTT.

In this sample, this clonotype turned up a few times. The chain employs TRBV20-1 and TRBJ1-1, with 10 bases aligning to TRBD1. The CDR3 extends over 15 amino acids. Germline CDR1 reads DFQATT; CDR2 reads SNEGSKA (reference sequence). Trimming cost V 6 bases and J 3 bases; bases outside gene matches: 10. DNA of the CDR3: TGCAGTGCCGCCTTACCGGGACAGGGGCACACTGAAGCTTTCTTT. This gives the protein CSAALPGQGHTEAFF.

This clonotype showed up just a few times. The CDR3 nucleotides are TGTGCCAGCACCTTGACAGGGGGGAACACTGAAGCTTTCTTT. Translating gives CASTLTGGNTEAFF. The gene calls are TRBV12-3 or TRBV12-4 and TRBJ1-1; TRBD1 aligns across 9 bases. Losses at the gene ends were 7 bases for V and 1 base for J; bases not matched to a gene: 4. The CDR3 length is 14 residues.

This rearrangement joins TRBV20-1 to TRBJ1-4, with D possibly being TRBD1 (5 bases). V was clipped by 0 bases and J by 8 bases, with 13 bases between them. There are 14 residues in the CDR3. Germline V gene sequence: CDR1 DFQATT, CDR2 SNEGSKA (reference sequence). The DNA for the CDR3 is TGCAGTGCTAGAGAGGGGGGGATGGTGGAAAAACTGTTTTTT. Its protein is CSAREGGMVEKLFF.

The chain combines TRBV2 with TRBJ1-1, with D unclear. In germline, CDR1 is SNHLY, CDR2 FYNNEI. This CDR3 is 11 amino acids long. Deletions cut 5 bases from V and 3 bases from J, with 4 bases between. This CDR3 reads CASSFDTEAFF. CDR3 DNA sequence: TGTGCCAGCAGTTTTGACACTGAAGCTTTCTTT.

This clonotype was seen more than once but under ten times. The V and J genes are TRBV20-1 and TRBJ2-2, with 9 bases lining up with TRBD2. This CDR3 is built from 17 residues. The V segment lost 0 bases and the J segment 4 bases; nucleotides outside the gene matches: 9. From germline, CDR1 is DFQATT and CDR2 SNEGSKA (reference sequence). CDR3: CSARDRLAGFGTGELFF. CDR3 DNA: TGCAGTGCTAGAGATCGGCTAGCGGGGTTCGGCACCGGGGAGCTGTTTTTT.

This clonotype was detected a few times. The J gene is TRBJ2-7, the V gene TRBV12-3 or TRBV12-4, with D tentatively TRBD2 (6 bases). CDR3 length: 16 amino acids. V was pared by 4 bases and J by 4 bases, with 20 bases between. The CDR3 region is CASSSTGTLPYYEQYF. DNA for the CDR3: TGTGCCAGCAGTTCAACCGGGACTCTACCTTATTACGAGCAGTACTTC.

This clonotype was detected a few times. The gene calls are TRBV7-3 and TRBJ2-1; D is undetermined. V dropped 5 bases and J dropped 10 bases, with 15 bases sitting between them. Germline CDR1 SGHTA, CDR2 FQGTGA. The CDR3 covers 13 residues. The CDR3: CASSLVASSEQFF. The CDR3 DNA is TGTGCCAGCAGCCTCGTTGCGTCCTCGGAGCAGTTCTTC.

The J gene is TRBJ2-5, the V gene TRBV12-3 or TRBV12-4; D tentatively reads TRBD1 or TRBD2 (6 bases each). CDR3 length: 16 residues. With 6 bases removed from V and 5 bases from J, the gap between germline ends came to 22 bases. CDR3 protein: CASRGGQGPLRETQYF. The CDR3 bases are TGTGCCAGCAGGGGGGGTCAGGGGCCCCTTCGGGAGACCCAGTACTTC.

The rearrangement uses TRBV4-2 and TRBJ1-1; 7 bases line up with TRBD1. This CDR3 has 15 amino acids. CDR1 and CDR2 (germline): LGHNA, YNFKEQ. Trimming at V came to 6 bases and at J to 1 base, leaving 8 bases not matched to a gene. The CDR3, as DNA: TGTGCCAGCAGTCGTGGGACAGATAGGAACACTGAAGCTTTCTTT. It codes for CASSRGTDRNTEAFF.

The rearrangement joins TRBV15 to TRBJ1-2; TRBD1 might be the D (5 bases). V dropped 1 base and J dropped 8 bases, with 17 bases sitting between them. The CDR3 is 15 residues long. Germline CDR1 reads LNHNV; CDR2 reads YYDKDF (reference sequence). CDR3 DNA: TGTGCCACCAGCAGAGGCGCGGGTGGGGCACTGGGCTACACCTTC. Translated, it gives CATSRGAGGALGYTF.

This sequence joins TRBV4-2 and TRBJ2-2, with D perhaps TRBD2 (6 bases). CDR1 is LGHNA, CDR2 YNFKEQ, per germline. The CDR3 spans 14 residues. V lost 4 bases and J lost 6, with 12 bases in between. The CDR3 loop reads CASSRPREAGELFF. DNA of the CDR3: TGTGCCAGCAGCCGACCTAGGGAGGCCGGGGAGCTGTTTTTT.

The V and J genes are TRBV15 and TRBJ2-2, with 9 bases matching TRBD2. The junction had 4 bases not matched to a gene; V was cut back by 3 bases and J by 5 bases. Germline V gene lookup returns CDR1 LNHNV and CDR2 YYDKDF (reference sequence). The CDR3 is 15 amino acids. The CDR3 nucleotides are TGTGCCACCAGCAGTCTAGCGGGGTGGACCGGGGAGCTGTTTTTT. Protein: CATSSLAGWTGELFF.

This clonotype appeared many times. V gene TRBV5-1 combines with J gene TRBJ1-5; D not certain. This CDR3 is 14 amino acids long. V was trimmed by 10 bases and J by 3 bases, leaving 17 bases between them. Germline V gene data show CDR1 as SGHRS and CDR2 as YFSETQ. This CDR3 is CAAGPQVVNQPQHF. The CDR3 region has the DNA TGCGCCGCCGGCCCCCAGGTGGTCAATCAGCCCCAGCATTTT.

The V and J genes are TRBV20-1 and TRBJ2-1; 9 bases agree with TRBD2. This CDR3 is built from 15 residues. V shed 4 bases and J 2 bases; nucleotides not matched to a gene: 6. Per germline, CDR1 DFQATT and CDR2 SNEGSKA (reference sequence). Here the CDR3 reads CSAISGGSPYNEQFF. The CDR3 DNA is TGCAGTGCTATTAGCGGGGGTTCCCCCTACAATGAGCAGTTCTTC.

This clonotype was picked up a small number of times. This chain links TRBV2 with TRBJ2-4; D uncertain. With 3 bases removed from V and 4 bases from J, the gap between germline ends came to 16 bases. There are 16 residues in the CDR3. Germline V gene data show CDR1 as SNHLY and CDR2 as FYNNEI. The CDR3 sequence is CASSDLIGVVKNIQYF. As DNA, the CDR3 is TGTGCCAGCAGTGATCTTATTGGAGTCGTTAAAAACATTCAGTACTTC.

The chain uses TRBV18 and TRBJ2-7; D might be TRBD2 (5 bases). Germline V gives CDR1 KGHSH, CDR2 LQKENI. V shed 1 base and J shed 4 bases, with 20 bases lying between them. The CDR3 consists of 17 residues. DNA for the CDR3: TGTGCCAGCTCACCACTCCCTGGAGGTTTTACAGAATACGAGCAGTACTTC. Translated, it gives CASSPLPGGFTEYEQYF.